This TCR beta chain is from a study of blood T cell repertoires in COVID-19. Clones were sequenced by immunoSEQ multiplex PCR, and TCRdb holds only the in-frame ones, with some missing. Of approximately 250,000 clones listed, approximately 90% are singletons. Trimming at V came to 3 bases and at J to 0 bases, leaving 3 bases not matched to a gene. The CDR3 covers 16 residues. Looked up from germline, CDR1 is KGHDR and CDR2 is SFDVKD. Sequenced: PBMCs or T cells enriched from blood (not recorded which). The sequence was obtained from a woman in her sixties or seventies in a cohort exposed to, infected with or recovered from COVID-19 (not recorded which). This chain connects TRBV24-1 to TRBJ2-3; TRBD2 matches at 9 bases. Written as DNA, the CDR3 is TGTGCCACCAGTGATGCTAGCGGGGATAGCACAGATACGCAGTATTTT. The encoded protein is CATSDASGDSTDTQYF.